Sequencing of this TCR beta chain was carried out in a study of blood T cell repertoires in COVID-19. Study summary: Material from acute and convalescent COVID-19 was sourced from the United States, Italy and Spain.

The CDR3 runs 18 residues. The germline V gene has CDR1 SGHDN and CDR2 FVKESK. V lost 0 bases to trimming and J lost 4 bases, with 18 bases between them. Only in-frame clones appear in the TCRdb table, and some are missing; sequencing was by immunoSEQ multiplex PCR. The sample contains approximately 160,000 clones, 80% to 90% of which appear only once. This TCR came from a woman aged 80 or over with acute or convalescent COVID-19. The sample was peripheral blood. V gene TRBV14 combines with J gene TRBJ2-2; no definite D call. The CDR3 DNA follows: TGTGCCAGCAGCCAAGATTATCGAGGTGTTGGAAGCACCGGGGAGCTGTTTTTT. Translating gives CASSQDYRGVGSTGELFF.